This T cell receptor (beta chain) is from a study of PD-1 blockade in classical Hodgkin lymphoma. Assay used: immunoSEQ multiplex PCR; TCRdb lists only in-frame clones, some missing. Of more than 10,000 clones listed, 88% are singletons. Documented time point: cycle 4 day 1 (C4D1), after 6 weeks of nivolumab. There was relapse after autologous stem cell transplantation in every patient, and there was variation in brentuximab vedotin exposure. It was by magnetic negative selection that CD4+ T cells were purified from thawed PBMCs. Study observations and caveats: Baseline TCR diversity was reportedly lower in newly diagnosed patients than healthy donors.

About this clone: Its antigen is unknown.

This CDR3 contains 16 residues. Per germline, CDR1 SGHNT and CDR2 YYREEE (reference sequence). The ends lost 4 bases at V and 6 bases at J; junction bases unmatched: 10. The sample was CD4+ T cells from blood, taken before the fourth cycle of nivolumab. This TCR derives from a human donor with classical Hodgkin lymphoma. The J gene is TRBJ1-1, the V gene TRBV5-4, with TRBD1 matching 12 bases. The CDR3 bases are TGTGCCAGCAGCGCCCGGGACAGGGGGCGAGGGGCTGAAGCTTTCTTT. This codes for CASSARDRGRGAEAFF.